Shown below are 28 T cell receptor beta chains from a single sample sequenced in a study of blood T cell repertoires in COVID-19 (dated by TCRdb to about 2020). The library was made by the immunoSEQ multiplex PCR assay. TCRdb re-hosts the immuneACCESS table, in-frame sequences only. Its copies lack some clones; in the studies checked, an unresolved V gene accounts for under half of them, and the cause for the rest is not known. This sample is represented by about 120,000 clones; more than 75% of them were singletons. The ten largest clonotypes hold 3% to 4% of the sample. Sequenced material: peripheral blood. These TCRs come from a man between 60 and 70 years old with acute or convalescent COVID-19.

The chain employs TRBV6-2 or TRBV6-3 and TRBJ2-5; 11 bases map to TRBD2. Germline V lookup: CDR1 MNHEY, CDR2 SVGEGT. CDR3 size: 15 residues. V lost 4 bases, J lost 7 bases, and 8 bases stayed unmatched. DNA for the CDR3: TGTGCCAGCAGTTTGGCTAGCGGGGGGTTCGGGACCCAGTACTTC. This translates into CASSLASGGFGTQYF.

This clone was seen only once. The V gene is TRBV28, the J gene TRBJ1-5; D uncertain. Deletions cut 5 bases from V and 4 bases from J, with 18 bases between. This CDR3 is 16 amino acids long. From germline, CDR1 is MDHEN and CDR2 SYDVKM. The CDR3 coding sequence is TGTGCCAGCAGTATTCCCCTTTTCTCTCCTAATCAGCCCCAGCATTTT. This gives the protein CASSIPLFSPNQPQHF.

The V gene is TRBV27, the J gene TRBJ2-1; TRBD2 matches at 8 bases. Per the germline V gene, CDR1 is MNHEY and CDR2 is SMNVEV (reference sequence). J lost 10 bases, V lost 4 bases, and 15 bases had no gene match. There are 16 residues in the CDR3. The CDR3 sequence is CASSSKPPSLAVEQFF. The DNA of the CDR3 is TGTGCCAGCAGTTCTAAGCCACCCTCACTAGCGGTAGAGCAGTTCTTC.

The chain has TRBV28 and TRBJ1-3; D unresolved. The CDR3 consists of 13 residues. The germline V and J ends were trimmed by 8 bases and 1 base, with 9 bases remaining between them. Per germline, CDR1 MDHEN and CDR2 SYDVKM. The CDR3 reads CASGAGSGNTIYF. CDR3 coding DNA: TGTGCCAGCGGCGCGGGTTCTGGAAACACCATATATTTT.

The CDR3: CASRGRGLNTGELFF. The CDR3 coding sequence is TGCGCCAGCAGAGGCAGGGGTTTGAACACCGGGGAGCTGTTTTTT. The chain joins TRBV4-3 to TRBJ2-2; D possibly corresponds to TRBD1 (6 bases). The CDR3 runs to 15 residues. V was clipped by 6 bases and J by 1 base, with 12 bases between them. CDR1 LGHNA and CDR2 YSLEER come from the germline V gene.

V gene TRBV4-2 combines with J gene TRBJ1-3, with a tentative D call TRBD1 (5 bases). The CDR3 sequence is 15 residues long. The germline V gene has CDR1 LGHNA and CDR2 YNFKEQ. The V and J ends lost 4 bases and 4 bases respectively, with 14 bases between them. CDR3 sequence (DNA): TGTGCCAGCAGCCGAGTCTGGGAGGGGGGAAACACCATATATTTT. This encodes CASSRVWEGGNTIYF.

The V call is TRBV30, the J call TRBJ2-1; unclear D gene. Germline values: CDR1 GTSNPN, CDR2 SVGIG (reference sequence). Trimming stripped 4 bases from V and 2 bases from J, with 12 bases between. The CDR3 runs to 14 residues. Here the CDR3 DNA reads TGTGCCTGGACCACACAGAGTACCTACAATGAGCAGTTCTTC. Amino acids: CAWTTQSTYNEQFF.

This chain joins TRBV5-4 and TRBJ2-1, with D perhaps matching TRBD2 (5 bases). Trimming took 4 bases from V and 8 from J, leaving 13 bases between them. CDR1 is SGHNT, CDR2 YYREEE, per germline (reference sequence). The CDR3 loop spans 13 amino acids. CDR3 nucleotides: TGTGCCAGCAGCCCCTTCGGGGTCGATGAGCAGTTCTTC. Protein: CASSPFGVDEQFF.

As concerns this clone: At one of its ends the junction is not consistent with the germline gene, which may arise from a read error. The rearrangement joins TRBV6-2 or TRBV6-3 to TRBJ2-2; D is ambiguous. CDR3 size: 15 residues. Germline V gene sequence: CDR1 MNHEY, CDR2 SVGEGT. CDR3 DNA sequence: TGTGCCAGCAGTGACTCTCCAGAGAACACCGGGGAGCTGTTTTTT. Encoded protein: CASSDSPENTGELFF.

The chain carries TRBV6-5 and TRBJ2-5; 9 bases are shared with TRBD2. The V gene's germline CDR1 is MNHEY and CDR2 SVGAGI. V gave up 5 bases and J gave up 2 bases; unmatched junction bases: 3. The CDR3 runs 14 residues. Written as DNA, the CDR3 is TGTGCCAGCAGTAGAACTAGCGGGCAAGAGACCCAGTACTTC. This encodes CASSRTSGQETQYF.

The CDR3 DNA reads as TGTGCCAGCAGCCTGGGGAGCGAGCAGTACTTC. Its protein product is CASSLGSEQYF. The V gene is TRBV27, the J gene TRBJ2-7; weak D call: TRBD2 (5 bases). Looked up from germline, CDR1 is MNHEY and CDR2 is SMNVEV (reference sequence). There are 11 residues in the CDR3. Trimming pared 6 bases from V and 6 bases from J, leaving 9 bases between.

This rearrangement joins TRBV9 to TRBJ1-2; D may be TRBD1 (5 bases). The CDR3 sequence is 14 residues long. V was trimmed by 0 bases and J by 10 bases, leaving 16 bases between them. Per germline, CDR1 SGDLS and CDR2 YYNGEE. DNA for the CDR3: TGTGCCAGCAGCGTAGGAATACAGGAAGGATCCTACACCTTC. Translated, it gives CASSVGIQEGSYTF.

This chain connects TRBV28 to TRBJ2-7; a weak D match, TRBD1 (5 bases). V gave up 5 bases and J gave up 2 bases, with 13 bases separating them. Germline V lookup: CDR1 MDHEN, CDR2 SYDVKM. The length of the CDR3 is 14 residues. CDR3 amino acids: CASSTPTVTYEQYF. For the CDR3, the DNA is TGTGCCAGCAGTACCCCGACAGTTACCTACGAGCAGTACTTC. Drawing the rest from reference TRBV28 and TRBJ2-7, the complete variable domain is DVKVTQSSRYLVKRTGEKVFLECVQDMDHENMFWYRQDPGLGLRLIYFSYDVKMKEKGDIPEGYSVSREKKERFSLILESASTNQTSMYLCASSTPTVTYEQYFGPGTRLTVT.

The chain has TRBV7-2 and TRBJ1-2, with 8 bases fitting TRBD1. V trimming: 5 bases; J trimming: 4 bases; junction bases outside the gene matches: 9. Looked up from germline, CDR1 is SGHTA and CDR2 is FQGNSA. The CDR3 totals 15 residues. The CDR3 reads CASSPAADRAYGYTF. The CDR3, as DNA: TGTGCCAGCAGCCCCGCAGCGGACAGGGCCTATGGCTACACCTTC. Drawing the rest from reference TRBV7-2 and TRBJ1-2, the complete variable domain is GAGVSQSPSNKVTEKGKDVELRCDPISGHTALYWYRQSLGQGLEFLIYFQGNSAPDKSGLPSDRFSAERTGGSVSTLTIQRTQQEDSAVYLCASSPAADRAYGYTFGSGTRLTVV.

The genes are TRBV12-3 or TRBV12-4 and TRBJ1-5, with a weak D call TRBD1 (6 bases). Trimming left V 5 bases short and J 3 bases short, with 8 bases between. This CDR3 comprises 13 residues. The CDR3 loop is CASSTGNNQPQHF. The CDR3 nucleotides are TGTGCCAGCAGTACAGGGAACAATCAGCCCCAGCATTTT.

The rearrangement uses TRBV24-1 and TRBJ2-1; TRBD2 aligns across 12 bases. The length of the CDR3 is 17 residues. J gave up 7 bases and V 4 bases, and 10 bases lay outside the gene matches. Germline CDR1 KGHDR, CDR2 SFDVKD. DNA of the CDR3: TGTGCCACCAGTGAGGACTCGCTAGCGGGAGGGCGTAATGAGCAGTTCTTC. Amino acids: CATSEDSLAGGRNEQFF.

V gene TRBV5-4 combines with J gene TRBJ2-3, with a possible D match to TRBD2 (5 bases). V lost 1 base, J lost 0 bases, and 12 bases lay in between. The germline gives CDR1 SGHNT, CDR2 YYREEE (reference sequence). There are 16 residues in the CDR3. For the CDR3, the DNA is TGTGCCAGCAGCTTGAAGGCTAGCCCTAGCACAGATACGCAGTATTTT. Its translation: CASSLKASPSTDTQYF.

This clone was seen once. The DNA for the CDR3 is TGTGCCAGCAGCTTAGCATCCTCCTCAAGCAACTACGAGCAGTACTTC. Its translation: CASSLASSSSNYEQYF. The chain links TRBV7-2 to TRBJ2-7; D is unclear. The CDR3 totals 16 residues. Germline CDR1 reads SGHTA; CDR2 reads FQGNSA. Trimming took 0 bases from V and 3 from J, leaving 15 bases between them.

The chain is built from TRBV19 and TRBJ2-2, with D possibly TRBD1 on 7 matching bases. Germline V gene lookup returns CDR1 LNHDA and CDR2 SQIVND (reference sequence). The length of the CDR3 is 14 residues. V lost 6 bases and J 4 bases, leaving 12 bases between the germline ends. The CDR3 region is CASRRQGGTGELFF. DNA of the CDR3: TGTGCCAGTAGACGACAGGGAGGCACCGGGGAGCTGTTTTTT. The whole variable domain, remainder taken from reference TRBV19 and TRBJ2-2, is DGGITQSPKYLFRKEGQNVTLSCEQNLNHDAMYWYRQDPGQGLRLIYYSQIVNDFQKGDIAEGYSVSREKKESFPLTVTSAQKNPTAFYLCASRRQGGTGELFFGEGSRLTVL.

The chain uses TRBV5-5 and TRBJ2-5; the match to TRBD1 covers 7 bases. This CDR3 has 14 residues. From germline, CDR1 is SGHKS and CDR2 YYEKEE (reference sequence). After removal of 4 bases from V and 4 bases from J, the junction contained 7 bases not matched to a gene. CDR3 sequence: CASSPTGTPETQYF. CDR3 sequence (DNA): TGTGCCAGCAGCCCGACAGGGACACCAGAGACCCAGTACTTC. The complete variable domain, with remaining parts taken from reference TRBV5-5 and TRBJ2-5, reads DAGVTQSPTHLIKTRGQQVTLRCSPISGHKSVSWYQQVLGQGPQFIFQYYEKEERGRGNFPDRFSARQFPNYSSELNVNALLLGDSALYLCASSPTGTPETQYFGPGTRLLVL.

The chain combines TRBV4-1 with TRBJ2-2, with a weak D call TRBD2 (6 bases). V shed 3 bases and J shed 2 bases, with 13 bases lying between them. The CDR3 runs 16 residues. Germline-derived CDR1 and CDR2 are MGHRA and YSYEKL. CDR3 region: CASSQPSDPNTGELFF. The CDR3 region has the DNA TGCGCCAGCAGCCAGCCTAGCGACCCAAACACCGGGGAGCTGTTTTTT.

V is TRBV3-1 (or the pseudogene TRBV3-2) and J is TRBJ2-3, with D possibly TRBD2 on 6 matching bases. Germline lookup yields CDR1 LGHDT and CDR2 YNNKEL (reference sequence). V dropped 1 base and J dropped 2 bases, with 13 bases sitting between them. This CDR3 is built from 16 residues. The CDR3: CASSQVEGSLTDTQYF. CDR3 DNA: TGTGCCAGCAGCCAAGTGGAGGGGTCCCTCACAGATACGCAGTATTTT.

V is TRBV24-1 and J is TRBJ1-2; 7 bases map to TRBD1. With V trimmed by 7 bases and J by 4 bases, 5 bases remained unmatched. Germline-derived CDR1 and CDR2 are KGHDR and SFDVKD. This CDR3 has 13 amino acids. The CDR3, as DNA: TGTGCCACCAGCCCGGGACAGCTCTATGGCTACACCTTC. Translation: CATSPGQLYGYTF.

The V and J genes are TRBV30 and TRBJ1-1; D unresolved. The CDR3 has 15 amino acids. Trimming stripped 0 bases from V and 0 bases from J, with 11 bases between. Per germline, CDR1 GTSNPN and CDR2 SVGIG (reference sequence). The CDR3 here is CAWSVGGYMNTEAFF. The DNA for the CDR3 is TGTGCCTGGAGTGTAGGAGGGTACATGAACACTGAAGCTTTCTTT.

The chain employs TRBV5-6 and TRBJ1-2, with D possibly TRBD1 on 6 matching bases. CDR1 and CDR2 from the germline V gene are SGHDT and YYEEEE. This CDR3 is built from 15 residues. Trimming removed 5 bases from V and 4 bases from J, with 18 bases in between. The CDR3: CASRLGAFLGYGYTF. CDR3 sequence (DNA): TGTGCCAGCAGGCTGGGGGCCTTCCTTGGCTATGGCTACACCTTC.

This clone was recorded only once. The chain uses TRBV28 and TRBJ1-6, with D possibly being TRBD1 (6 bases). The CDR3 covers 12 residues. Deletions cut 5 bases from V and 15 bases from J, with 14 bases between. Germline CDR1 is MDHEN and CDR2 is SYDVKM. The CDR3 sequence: CASSRLDSLLHF. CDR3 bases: TGTGCCAGCAGTAGATTGGACAGCCTCCTCCACTTT.

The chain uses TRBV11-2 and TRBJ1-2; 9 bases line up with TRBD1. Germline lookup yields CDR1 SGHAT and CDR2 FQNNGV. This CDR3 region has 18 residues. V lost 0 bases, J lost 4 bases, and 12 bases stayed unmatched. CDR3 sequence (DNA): TGTGCCAGCAGCTTAGAACCGGGACAGGGACAGGATCGCTATGGCTACACCTTC. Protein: CASSLEPGQGQDRYGYTF.

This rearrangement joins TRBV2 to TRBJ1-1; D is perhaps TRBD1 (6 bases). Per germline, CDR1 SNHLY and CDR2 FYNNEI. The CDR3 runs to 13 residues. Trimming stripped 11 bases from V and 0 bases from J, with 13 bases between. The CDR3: CAAATGLNTEAFF. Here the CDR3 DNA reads TGTGCCGCCGCTACAGGGTTGAACACTGAAGCTTTCTTT. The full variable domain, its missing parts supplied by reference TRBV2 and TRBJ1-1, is EPEVTQTPSHQVTQMGQEVILRCVPISNHLYFYWYRQILGQKVEFLVSFYNNEISEKSEIFDDQFSVERPDGSNFTLKIRSTKLEDSAMYFCAAATGLNTEAFFGQGTRLTVV.